This T cell receptor beta chain was captured by sequencing in a study of read filtering for tumor transcriptome and immune sequencing. The CDR3 is 15 amino acids. The V gene's germline CDR1 is LGHDT and CDR2 YNNKEL (reference sequence). V lost 2 bases and J lost 7, with 15 bases in between. This clonotype was observed many times. Molecular barcoded adaptors covering alpha/delta and beta/gamma chains were used on about 0.4 ug RNA. Each CDR3 protein gets one entry after TCRdb re-called the reads with MiXCR. The sample has 100,000 to 150,000 distinct CDR3 sequences; roughly 13% are singletons. This sequence was found in a donor aged 40 or older with multiple myeloma. J is TRBJ2-1 and V is TRBV3-1; D is perhaps TRBD2 (6 bases). Input material: a population of CD138-negative cells sorted from bone marrow. The CDR3 is CASSQIGGFGNEQFF. The CDR3 DNA reads as TGTGCCAGCAGCCAAATCGGAGGGTTCGGGAATGAGCAGTTCTTC.